This T cell receptor (beta chain) was profiled in a study of T cells in Graves' hyperthyroidism and ophthalmopathy. Researchers took RNA transcripts and amplified the TCR beta CDR3 regions from them. The HTBI primer set served for first-round RT-PCR of the TCR CDR3. Each CDR3 protein gets one entry after TCRdb re-called the multiplex PCR reads with MiXCR. The top ten hold 29% of the sample, which has more than 500,000 distinct CDR3 sequences, about 16% seen once. Trimming left V 6 bases short and J 3 bases short, with 14 bases between. This CDR3 has 14 residues. CDR1 is LNHDA, CDR2 SQIVND, per germline (reference sequence).

Sequences were obtained from blood. V and J are TRBV19 and TRBJ2-5; a possible D gene is TRBD1 (6 bases). The sequence came from a woman aged 25 to 39 with Graves' ophthalmopathy. The CDR3, as DNA: TGTGCCAGTAGCAGACAGGAACCAGAAGAGACCCAGTACTTC. Translation gives CASSRQEPEETQYF.